This T cell receptor beta chain was documented in a study of blood T cell repertoires in COVID-19. V trimming: 2 bases; J trimming: 0 bases; junction bases outside the gene matches: 11. The CDR3 length is 18 residues. The germline V gene has CDR1 SGDLS and CDR2 YYNGEE. Followed over time, Seattle patients had been enrolled while infection was active. Profiling relied on immunoSEQ multiplex PCR, and the TCRdb table lists in-frame clones only, not all of them. In the table there are 150,000 or so clones, around nine tenths of which are singletons. The V gene is TRBV9, the J gene TRBJ2-1; 7 bases line up with TRBD1. The sample was peripheral blood. The TCR was taken from a man in his sixties with COVID-19, enrolled during active disease. The CDR3 is CASSVRRDRTHSYNEQFF. CDR3 DNA: TGTGCCAGCAGCGTTCGCCGGGACAGAACCCACTCCTACAATGAGCAGTTCTTC.